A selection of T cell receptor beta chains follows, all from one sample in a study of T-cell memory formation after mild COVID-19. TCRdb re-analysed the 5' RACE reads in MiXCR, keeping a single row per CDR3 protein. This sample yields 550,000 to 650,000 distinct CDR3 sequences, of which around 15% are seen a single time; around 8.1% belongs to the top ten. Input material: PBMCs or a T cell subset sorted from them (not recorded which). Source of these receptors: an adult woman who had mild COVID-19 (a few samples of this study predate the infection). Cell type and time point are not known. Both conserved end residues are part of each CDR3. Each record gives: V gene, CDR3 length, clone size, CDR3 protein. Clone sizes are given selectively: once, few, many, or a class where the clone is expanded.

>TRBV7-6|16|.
CASSLGGAGGNNEQFF
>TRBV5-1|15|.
CASSFYGTAGNTIYF
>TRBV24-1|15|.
CATSDRTGGGEKLFF
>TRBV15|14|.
CATSRDPWAQPQHF
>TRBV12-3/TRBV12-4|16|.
CASSPGRGGLTYEQYF
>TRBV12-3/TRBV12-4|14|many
CASSLTLASETQYF
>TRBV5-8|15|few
CASSSDNSGANVLTF
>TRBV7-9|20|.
CASSKRRASGGRAEVETQYF
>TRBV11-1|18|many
CASSLGGRGGRPYNEQFF
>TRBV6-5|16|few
CASSYSSNRGIYGYTF
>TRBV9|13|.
CASSGGLGTEQYF
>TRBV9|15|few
CASSAGGASGSPLHF
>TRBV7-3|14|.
CASSSKGAKGEQYF
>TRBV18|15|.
CASSPKTGTNTEAFF
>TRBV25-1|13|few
CASSDGGSTEAFF
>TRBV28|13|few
CATSKTGSNTIYF
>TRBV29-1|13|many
CSVEVNIAGEQFF
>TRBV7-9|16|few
CASSPGDRDRLEKLFF
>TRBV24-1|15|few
CATSTPGQGLGEQFF
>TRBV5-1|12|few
CASSSEGEKLFF
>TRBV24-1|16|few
CATSDFQDRGWTEAFF
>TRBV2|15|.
CASSVRGGDTDTQYF
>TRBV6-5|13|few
CASSWAHNQPQHF
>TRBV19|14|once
CASSILARYNEQFF
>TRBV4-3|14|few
CASSQDLVTAEQYF
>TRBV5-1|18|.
CASSRGPLGQGKREKLFF
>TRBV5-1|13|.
CASSARGVYEQYF
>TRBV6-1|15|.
CASSVDRGWNTEAFF
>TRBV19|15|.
CASSINALVATEAFF
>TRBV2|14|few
CASSEAGADYEQYF
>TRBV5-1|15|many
CASSPPGRITDTQYF
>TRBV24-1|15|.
CATSDPMGPQGTQYF
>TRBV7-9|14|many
CASSPGLVQETQYF
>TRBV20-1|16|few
CSAGPRGEYSTDTQYF
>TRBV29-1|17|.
CSVEDELHDSWDNEQFF
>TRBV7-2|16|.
CASSPSAGEVSYEQYF
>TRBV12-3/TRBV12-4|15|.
CASSFGGRKTDTQYF